The 11 T cell receptor beta chains listed next were all sequenced from one sample in a study. MiXCR, run by TCRdb on the 5' RACE reads, gives a single entry per CDR3 protein. Among 62,000 or so distinct CDR3 sequences listed, under 35% were seen once. The specimen was tumor-infiltrating naive CD4+ T cells sorted from the breast tumor. Described subset: naive CD4+ T cells, CD4+CD45RA+CD25-. These receptors were taken from a female donor with breast cancer.

The CDR3 DNA is TGTGCCAGCAGACTTGGCGCGGAGACCCAGTACTTC. Its protein product is CASRLGAETQYF. The V and J genes are TRBV28 and TRBJ2-5; D ambiguous. CDR1 is MDHEN, CDR2 SYDVKM, per germline. This CDR3 is 12 amino acids long. The ends were cut back, 6 bases at V and 5 bases at J, with 10 bases in the middle.

This chain connects TRBV12-3 or TRBV12-4 to TRBJ2-7; weak D call: TRBD1 (6 bases). The CDR3 is made up of 14 amino acids. Trimming took 4 bases from V and 3 from J, leaving 13 bases between them. The CDR3 protein is CASSSQGPLYEQYF. The CDR3 coding sequence is TGTGCCAGCAGTTCCCAGGGGCCCCTCTACGAGCAGTACTTC.

V usage is TRBV20-1 and J usage is TRBJ2-7, with 8 bases matching TRBD2. This CDR3 is built from 12 residues. Germline CDR1 DFQATT, CDR2 SNEGSKA (reference sequence). The chain's CDR3 is CSKGLVGREQYF. The CDR3 bases are TGCAGCAAGGGACTAGTCGGGAGGGAGCAGTACTTC.

The chain is built from TRBV7-9 and TRBJ2-5; D remains ambiguous. The germline V gene encodes CDR1 SEHNR and CDR2 FQNEAQ (reference sequence). Trimming took off 7 bases at V and 5 bases at J, with 11 bases between the two ends. The CDR3 extends over 12 amino acids. CDR3: CASTWVGETQYF. CDR3 nucleotide sequence: TGTGCCAGCACTTGGGTTGGGGAGACCCAGTACTTC.

The chain recombines TRBV29-1 with TRBJ2-7; D unresolved. The CDR3 loop spans 11 amino acids. V dropped 3 bases and J dropped 4 bases, with 7 bases sitting between them. Germline lookup yields CDR1 SQVTM and CDR2 ANQGSEA. The CDR3 reads CSVEKAYEQYF. For the CDR3, the DNA is TGCAGCGTTGAGAAAGCTTACGAGCAGTACTTC.

This clonotype was seen just once. This rearrangement joins TRBV6-2 or TRBV6-3 to TRBJ1-2; D not certain. V was clipped by 5 bases and J by 4 bases, with 8 bases between them. The germline V gene encodes CDR1 MNHEY and CDR2 SVGEGT. This CDR3 region has 12 residues. The CDR3 bases are TGTGCCAGCAGTGAACAGCTCTATGGCTACACCTTC. This codes for CASSEQLYGYTF.

This clonotype has just a few counts. This chain connects TRBV6-5 to TRBJ1-2, with 9 bases identical to TRBD1. CDR1 is MNHEY, CDR2 SVGAGI, per germline. Germline trimming cut 8 bases from V and 4 bases from J; bases unmatched to any gene: 2. CDR3 size: 12 residues. CDR3 residues: CASWDRVYGYTF. In nucleotides, the CDR3 is TGTGCCAGCTGGGACAGGGTCTATGGCTACACCTTC.

This clonotype was detected a few times. The rearrangement links TRBV4-1 to TRBJ2-4; TRBD1 aligns across 9 bases. This CDR3 contains 17 residues. Trimming removed 3 bases from V and 3 bases from J; junction bases left unmatched: 9. Germline V CDR1 and CDR2: MGHRA, YSYEKL. CDR3 DNA sequence: TGCGCCAGCAGCCACCAAACCGGGACAGGGTTCAAAAACATTCAGTACTTC. Translated: CASSHQTGTGFKNIQYF.

This clonotype was found many times. J is TRBJ2-7 and V is TRBV10-1; possible D gene TRBD1, 6 bases. Germline assignment: CDR1 WNHNN and CDR2 SYGVQD (reference sequence). The CDR3 spans 12 residues. Trimming stripped 2 bases from V and 6 bases from J, with 8 bases between. CDR3 region: CASSEGQSEQYF. Here the CDR3 DNA reads TGCGCCAGCAGTGAGGGACAGTCCGAGCAGTACTTC.

The gene calls are TRBV18 and TRBJ2-7; no clear D gene. V was cut by 2 bases and J by 5 bases, with 7 bases left in between. The CDR3 consists of 12 residues. Germline V CDR1 and CDR2: KGHSH, LQKENI. The chain's CDR3 is CASSPIGHEQYF. In nucleotides, the CDR3 is TGTGCCAGCTCACCAATAGGGCACGAGCAGTACTTC.

V gene TRBV18 combines with J gene TRBJ2-2, with D maybe TRBD2 (6 bases). V lost 3 bases, J lost 4 bases, and 15 bases lay in between. This CDR3 is built from 16 residues. The germline V gene encodes CDR1 KGHSH and CDR2 LQKENI. The CDR3 is CASSPLGGYGTGELFF. The CDR3 DNA reads as TGTGCCAGCTCACCCCTTGGAGGGTACGGCACCGGGGAGCTGTTTTTT.